Reported below is one TCR beta chain. Its antigen is undetermined. The data derive from a study of T cells in localized non-small cell lung cancer. Regarding the study as a whole: Highest T cell clonality was seen in uninvolved adjacent lung, surpassing that measured in tumor. Tumor samples were not multi-region, leaving intratumor heterogeneity unexcluded.

The CDR3 has 13 residues. Germline V gene lookup returns CDR1 ENHRY and CDR2 SYGVKD. V gave up 7 bases and J gave up 2 bases, with 11 bases separating them. Measured with immunoSEQ multiplex PCR; TCRdb has only the in-frame clones, and not every one. Found here are under 100,000 clones, more than 75% of them singletons; the top ten hold 20% to 25%. This clonotype was obtained from a woman between 35 and 75 years old with stage I squamous cell lung carcinoma. The sequences come from peripheral blood, collected before any cancer treatment. This chain uses TRBV10-3 with TRBJ1-2, with TRBD1 as a possible D gene (5 bases). CDR3 in amino acids: CAINNDRNYGYTF. CDR3 coding DNA: TGTGCCATCAACAATGACAGAAACTATGGCTACACCTTC.